These 5 T cell receptor beta chains originate from one sample sequenced in a study of blood T cell repertoires in COVID-19. Clones were sequenced by immunoSEQ multiplex PCR, and TCRdb holds only the in-frame ones, with some missing. The sample shows about 150,000 clones, just under 85% of them seen only once. The source material was peripheral blood. The receptors originated from a woman aged 80 or over with COVID-19, enrolled during active disease.

The chain carries TRBV3-1 (or the pseudogene TRBV3-2) and TRBJ1-1; TRBD1 matches 8 bases. The CDR3 contains 13 residues. Germline assignment: CDR1 LGHDT and CDR2 YNNKEL (reference sequence). V shed 4 bases, J shed 5 bases, and the junction held 3 bases outside the gene matches. The CDR3 sequence: CASSLRTGTEAFF. The CDR3 DNA follows: TGTGCCAGCAGCCTTCGGACAGGGACTGAAGCTTTCTTT.

The chain is built from TRBV12-5 and TRBJ1-2; a possible D gene is TRBD1 (5 bases). V shed 3 bases and J shed 7 bases, with 18 bases lying between them. Germline-derived CDR1 and CDR2 are LGHNT and FRNRAP. The CDR3 is made up of 15 amino acids. The CDR3 DNA reads TGTGCTAGTGGTTTACCCCGGGGGAGCGTAGGTGGCTACACCTTC. Amino acid sequence: CASGLPRGSVGGYTF.

V gene TRBV3-1 (or the pseudogene TRBV3-2) combines with J gene TRBJ1-3; TRBD1 might be the D (6 bases). Trimming shortened V by 6 bases and J by 1 base, and 16 bases separated the two germline ends. Germline CDR1 LGHDT, CDR2 YNNKEL (reference sequence). The CDR3 has 16 amino acids. The CDR3 DNA sequence: TGTGCCAGCAGTCTATCACAGGGTTGGTCTGGAAACACCATATATTTT. The encoded protein is CASSLSQGWSGNTIYF.

Note on this clone: Other nucleotide sequences from this sample produce the same CDR3. The rearrangement links TRBV7-2 to TRBJ2-3; D is ambiguous. This CDR3 contains 12 residues. Per germline, CDR1 SGHTA and CDR2 FQGNSA. V gave up 6 bases and J gave up 0 bases, with 4 bases separating them. In nucleotides, the CDR3 is TGTGCCAGCAGTCTCAGCACAGATACGCAGTATTTT. Protein product: CASSLSTDTQYF.

The chain uses TRBV10-3 and TRBJ1-2, with a tentative D call TRBD1 (5 bases). This CDR3 has 13 residues. V lost 4 bases and J lost 3, with 9 bases in between. CDR1 is ENHRY and CDR2 is SYGVKD in the germline V gene. The CDR3 region is CAISAGGDYGYTF. The CDR3 nucleotides are TGTGCCATCAGTGCGGGAGGGGACTATGGCTACACCTTC.